This T cell receptor (beta chain) was sequenced for a study of a mutant IDH1 vaccine in newly diagnosed glioma. Study details: Patients got their first vaccination 4-6 weeks after radiotherapy alone, or with temozolomide cycles.

Time point denoted: week 11, during vaccination. It was 300 ug of mutant IDH1 20-mer peptide that made up each vaccine dose, given with topical imiquimod. Regarding this clone: Its specificity is unknown.

Germline trimming cut 5 bases from V and 9 bases from J; bases unmatched to any gene: 4. Germline V gene sequence: CDR1 MGHDK, CDR2 SYGVNS. CDR3 length: 11 residues. Here immunoSEQ multiplex PCR was the method, and the copy in TCRdb shows in-frame clones only, minus some. The data show 40,000 or so clones, roughly 84% seen once. This clonotype originated in a man aged 35-49 years with glioma. The V gene is TRBV25-1, the J gene TRBJ2-7; 7 bases are shared with TRBD2. This specimen was PBMCs, taken from a glioma patient whose treatment included an IDH1 peptide vaccine. The CDR3 DNA reads as TGTGCCAGCAGTCTGCGGGAGAGGCAGTACTTC. This codes for CASSLRERQYF.